One and the same sample provided the 18 T cell receptor beta chains below, sequenced in a study of blood T cell repertoires in COVID-19. The method was immunoSEQ multiplex PCR; TCRdb's version includes in-frame clones alone and lacks a portion of them. The profile shows around 94,000 clones, approximately 86% of them singletons. The sequencing input was peripheral blood. The receptor source for this set is a woman aged 45 to 65 with COVID-19, enrolled during active disease.

The chain recombines TRBV27 with TRBJ1-6; possible D gene TRBD1, 5 bases. The CDR3 is 15 residues long. CDR1 and CDR2 (germline): MNHEY, SMNVEV (reference sequence). Trimming shortened V by 2 bases and J by 6 bases, and 11 bases separated the two germline ends. This CDR3 reads CASSLDGAINSPLHF. Here the CDR3 DNA reads TGTGCCAGCAGTTTAGATGGGGCAATTAATTCACCCCTCCACTTT.

The chain combines TRBV7-9 with TRBJ1-1; D may be TRBD1 (5 bases). Germline V lookup: CDR1 SEHNR, CDR2 FQNEAQ (reference sequence). The CDR3 covers 11 residues. V lost 5 bases to trimming and J lost 8 bases, with 9 bases between them. The CDR3, as DNA: TGTGCCAGCAGCCCCCACAGGGAAGCTTTCTTT. It yields the protein CASSPHREAFF.

The chain carries TRBV10-1 and TRBJ2-7; 7 positions match TRBD1. Germline V lookup: CDR1 WNHNN, CDR2 SYGVQD (reference sequence). This CDR3 comprises 16 residues. Unmatched junction bases numbered 9, after V lost 4 bases and J lost 0 bases. The CDR3 spells CASSAPGQNPSYEQYF. CDR3 nucleotide sequence: TGCGCCAGCAGTGCACCGGGACAGAATCCCTCCTACGAGCAGTACTTC.

CDR3 coding DNA: TGTGCCAGCAGTTACGGCTCTGACTTCTCCTACGAGCAGTACTTC. Protein: CASSYGSDFSYEQYF. The chain carries TRBV6-5 and TRBJ2-7; D remains unclear. V lost 2 bases, J lost 0 bases, and 11 bases lay in between. CDR3 size: 15 residues. Germline loops: CDR1 MNHEY, CDR2 SVGAGI.

The rearrangement uses TRBV2 and TRBJ1-2; 8 positions agree with TRBD1. Germline V gene sequence: CDR1 SNHLY, CDR2 FYNNEI. Germline trimming cut 7 bases from V and 6 bases from J; bases unmatched to any gene: 7. The CDR3 length is 13 residues. In nucleotides, the CDR3 is TGTGCCAGCAACCTCCAGGGGGCCGATGGCTACACCTTC. Protein product: CASNLQGADGYTF.

The V and J genes are TRBV3-1 (or the pseudogene TRBV3-2) and TRBJ2-3; 10 nucleotides line up with TRBD2. There are 17 residues in the CDR3. V trimming: 0 bases; J trimming: 1 base; junction bases outside the gene matches: 4. CDR1 is LGHDT and CDR2 is YNNKEL in the germline V gene (reference sequence). For the CDR3, the DNA is TGTGCCAGCAGCCAAGATATAGGGACTAGCGGCACAGATACGCAGTATTTT. Protein sequence: CASSQDIGTSGTDTQYF.

For the CDR3, the DNA is TGTGCCAGCAGTGAATTGCGGGGCTCTGGGGCCAACGTCCTGACTTTC. Amino acids: CASSELRGSGANVLTF. This chain links TRBV2 with TRBJ2-6, with D perhaps TRBD2 (6 bases). The V and J ends lost 2 bases and 0 bases respectively, with 8 bases between them. The CDR3 totals 16 residues. The V gene's germline CDR1 is SNHLY and CDR2 FYNNEI.

In its sample, this clone was seen a few times. The rearrangement links TRBV9 to TRBJ1-4; 12 bases line up with TRBD1. Trimming at V came to 0 bases and at J to 8 bases, leaving 5 bases not matched to a gene. Per germline, CDR1 SGDLS and CDR2 YYNGEE. The CDR3 has 16 amino acids. CDR3 DNA sequence: TGTGCCAGCAGCGTAGAGACCGGGACAGGGGGCGAAAAACTGTTTTTT. This translates into CASSVETGTGGEKLFF.

This chain joins TRBV13 and TRBJ1-2; D remains ambiguous. Per the germline V gene, CDR1 is PRHDT and CDR2 is FYEKMQ (reference sequence). Trimming took off 4 bases at V and 2 bases at J, with 8 bases between the two ends. The CDR3 has 13 amino acids. The CDR3 is CASSSTQNYGYTF. The DNA of the CDR3 is TGTGCCAGCAGCTCTACACAGAACTATGGCTACACCTTC.

The V call is TRBV25-1, the J call TRBJ1-2; possibly TRBD1 for D (5 bases). The CDR3 has 13 amino acids. Trimming took off 2 bases at V and 4 bases at J, with 8 bases between the two ends. Looked up from germline, CDR1 is MGHDK and CDR2 is SYGVNS. CDR3 DNA sequence: TGTGCCAGCAGTGAACCAGGGCTCTATGGCTACACCTTC. Translated, it gives CASSEPGLYGYTF.

V gene TRBV3-1 (or the pseudogene TRBV3-2) combines with J gene TRBJ1-2; TRBD1 matches at 10 bases. There are 15 residues in the CDR3. Germline CDR1 and CDR2: LGHDT and YNNKEL (reference sequence). Trimming removed 1 base from V and 6 bases from J; junction bases left unmatched: 5. The CDR3 reads CASSQVGQGRDGYTF. Here the CDR3 DNA reads TGTGCCAGCAGCCAAGTGGGACAGGGGCGGGATGGCTACACCTTC.

The J gene is TRBJ2-7, the V gene TRBV7-3; 9 bases align to TRBD2. CDR1 and CDR2 (germline): SGHTA, FQGTGA. The CDR3 contains 14 residues. V shed 2 bases, J shed 5 bases, and the junction held 4 bases outside the gene matches. This CDR3 is CASSLAAGGDEQYF. CDR3 sequence (DNA): TGTGCCAGCAGCTTAGCAGCGGGGGGCGACGAGCAGTACTTC. Full variable domain (rest looked up from reference TRBV7-3 and TRBJ2-7): GAGVSQTPSNKVTEKGKYVELRCDPISGHTALYWYRQSLGQGPEFLIYFQGTGAADDSGLPNDRFFAVRPEGSVSTLKIQRTERGDSAVYLCASSLAAGGDEQYFGPGTRLTVT.

The rearrangement links TRBV5-4 to TRBJ1-1; 8 positions agree with TRBD1. V shed 5 bases, J shed 4 bases, and the junction held 7 bases outside the gene matches. The germline gives CDR1 SGHNT, CDR2 YYREEE (reference sequence). CDR3 length: 14 residues. CDR3 loop: CASRVQGDGTEAFF. The CDR3, as DNA: TGTGCCAGCAGGGTACAGGGGGATGGCACTGAAGCTTTCTTT.

The chain carries TRBV5-1 and TRBJ2-5; 8 positions agree with TRBD2. V shed 2 bases, J shed 5 bases, and the junction held 8 bases outside the gene matches. The V gene's germline CDR1 is SGHRS and CDR2 YFSETQ. CDR3 size: 15 residues. CDR3 protein: CASSFEPGTRETQYF. The CDR3 DNA reads as TGCGCCAGCAGCTTTGAACCGGGGACTAGGGAGACCCAGTACTTC.

The chain combines TRBV11-2 with TRBJ2-5; 7 bases agree with TRBD2. The CDR3 spans 16 residues. Germline trimming cut 0 bases from V and 0 bases from J; bases unmatched to any gene: 4. CDR1 and CDR2 from the germline V gene are SGHAT and FQNNGV. The CDR3 protein is CASSLELGGYQETQYF. The CDR3 DNA sequence: TGTGCCAGCAGCTTAGAACTGGGAGGGTACCAAGAGACCCAGTACTTC. Complete variable domain (other parts from reference TRBV11-2 and TRBJ2-5): EAGVAQSPRYKIIEKRQSVAFWCNPISGHATLYWYQQILGQGPKLLIQFQNNGVVDDSQLPKDRFSAERLKGVDSTLKIQPAKLEDSAVYLCASSLELGGYQETQYFGPGTRLLVL.

The chain joins TRBV13 to TRBJ2-5; D call uncertain. This CDR3 region has 14 residues. CDR1 is PRHDT, CDR2 FYEKMQ, per germline (reference sequence). Between the trimmed V and J ends, which lost 2 bases and 4 bases, there was a span of 11 bases. Written as DNA, the CDR3 is TGTGCCAGCAGCTTACGTGGTAGGAGAGAGACCCAGTACTTC. Encoded protein: CASSLRGRRETQYF.

V usage is TRBV25-1 and J usage is TRBJ2-7; D is ambiguous. This CDR3 has 12 amino acids. V shed 3 bases and J shed 2 bases, with 5 bases lying between them. From germline, CDR1 is MGHDK and CDR2 SYGVNS. CDR3 sequence reads: CASSDYAYEQYF. The CDR3 DNA sequence: TGTGCCAGCAGTGACTACGCCTACGAGCAGTACTTC.

The chain couples TRBV9 to TRBJ2-7, with D uncertain. This CDR3 spans 14 amino acids. V was trimmed by 2 bases and J by 4 bases, leaving 13 bases between them. CDR1 and CDR2 (germline): SGDLS, YYNGEE. CDR3 nucleotides: TGTGCCAGCAGCGTGGGCCCCTTTGAGTACGAGCAGTACTTC. This codes for CASSVGPFEYEQYF. Full variable domain (remainder filled in from reference TRBV9 and TRBJ2-7): DSGVTQTPKHLITATGQRVTLRCSPRSGDLSVYWYQQSLDQGLQFLIQYYNGEERAKGNILERFSAQQFPDLHSELNLSSLELGDSALYFCASSVGPFEYEQYFGPGTRLTVT.